One sample yielded the 3 T cell receptor beta chains listed below, sequenced in a study of early T cells in non-severe SARS-CoV-2 infection. Each CDR3 protein gets one entry after TCRdb re-called the 5' RACE reads with MiXCR. The sample gives around 50,000 distinct CDR3 sequences, approximately 10% of which show up once; roughly a tenth is in the top ten. Sequencing was performed on whole blood. These TCRs come from an adult who was a healthcare worker with PCR-confirmed SARS-CoV-2 infection or an uninfected control (not recorded which).

Only a few counts were recorded for this clonotype. V and J are TRBV5-4 and TRBJ1-6, with D possibly TRBD1 on 6 matching bases. This CDR3 has 19 amino acids. Trimming pared 4 bases from V and 0 bases from J, leaving 20 bases between. CDR1 is SGHNT and CDR2 is YYREEE in the germline V gene (reference sequence). The CDR3 DNA reads as TGTGCCAGCAGCCCGGGGCGGGGGCCCACGAGCTCCTATAATTCACCCCTCCACTTT. As protein: CASSPGRGPTSSYNSPLHF.

In this sample, this clonotype turned up a few times. V and J are TRBV20-1 and TRBJ2-1; 7 bases line up with TRBD2. The CDR3 is made up of 14 amino acids. CDR1 and CDR2 (germline): DFQATT, SNEGSKA (reference sequence). V dropped 3 bases and J dropped 0; count of bases not matched to a gene: 2. Here the CDR3 DNA reads TGCAGTGCTAGTCGCGGGAGCTCCTACAATGAGCAGTTCTTC. Amino acid sequence: CSASRGSSYNEQFF.

This clonotype was counted a few times. This chain joins TRBV28 and TRBJ1-5, with D perhaps TRBD1 (6 bases). The V end was cut by 4 bases, the J end by 1 base, with 11 bases between. CDR3 length equals 15 residues. Per germline, CDR1 MDHEN and CDR2 SYDVKM. This chain's CDR3 is CASSYDRRSNQPQHF. Written as DNA, the CDR3 is TGTGCCAGCAGTTATGACAGGAGGAGCAATCAGCCCCAGCATTTT. Combining the CDR3 with reference TRBV28 and TRBJ1-5 gives the whole variable domain DVKVTQSSRYLVKRTGEKVFLECVQDMDHENMFWYRQDPGLGLRLIYFSYDVKMKEKGDIPEGYSVSREKKERFSLILESASTNQTSMYLCASSYDRRSNQPQHFGDGTRLSIL.